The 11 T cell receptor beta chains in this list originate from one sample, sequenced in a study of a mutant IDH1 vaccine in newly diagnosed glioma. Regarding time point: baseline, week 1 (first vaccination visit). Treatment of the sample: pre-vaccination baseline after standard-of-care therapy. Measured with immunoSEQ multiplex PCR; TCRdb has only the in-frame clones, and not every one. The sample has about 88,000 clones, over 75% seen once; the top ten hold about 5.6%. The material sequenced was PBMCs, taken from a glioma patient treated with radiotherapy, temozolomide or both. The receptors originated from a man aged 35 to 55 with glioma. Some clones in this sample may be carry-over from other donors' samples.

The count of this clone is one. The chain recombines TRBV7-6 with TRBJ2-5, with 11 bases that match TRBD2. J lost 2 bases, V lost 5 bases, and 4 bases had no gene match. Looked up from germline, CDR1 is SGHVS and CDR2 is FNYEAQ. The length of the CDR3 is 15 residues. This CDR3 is CASSKTSGIQETQYF. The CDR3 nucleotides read TGTGCCAGCAGCAAGACTAGCGGGATTCAAGAGACCCAGTACTTC.

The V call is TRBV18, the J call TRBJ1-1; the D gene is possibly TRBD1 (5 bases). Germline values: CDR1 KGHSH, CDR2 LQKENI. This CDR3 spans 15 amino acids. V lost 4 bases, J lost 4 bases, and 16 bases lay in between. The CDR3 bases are TGTGCCAGCTCACAGCAGGCTGGGGCGAGCACTGAAGCTTTCTTT. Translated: CASSQQAGASTEAFF.

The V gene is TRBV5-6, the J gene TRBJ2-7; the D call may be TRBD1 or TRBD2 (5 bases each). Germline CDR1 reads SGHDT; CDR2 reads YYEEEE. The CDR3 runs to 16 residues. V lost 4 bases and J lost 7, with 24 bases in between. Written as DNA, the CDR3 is TGTGCCAGCAGCGGAGGACTGTGGGACGCCGTGGGGGAGCAGTACTTC. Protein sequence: CASSGGLWDAVGEQYF.

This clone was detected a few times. The CDR3 region is CASSAFVAGVEEKLFF. CDR3 coding DNA: TGTGCCAGCAGCGCATTCGTGGCCGGGGTTGAGGAAAAACTGTTTTTT. The V and J genes are TRBV9 and TRBJ1-4; D remains unclear. Trimming cost V 3 bases and J 8 bases, with 20 bases left between them. The CDR3 runs to 16 residues. Germline CDR1 and CDR2: SGDLS and YYNGEE.

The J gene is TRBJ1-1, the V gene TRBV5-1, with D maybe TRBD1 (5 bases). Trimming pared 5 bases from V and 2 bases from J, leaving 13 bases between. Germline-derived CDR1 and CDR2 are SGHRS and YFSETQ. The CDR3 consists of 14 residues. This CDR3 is CASRTGTGNTEAFF. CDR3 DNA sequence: TGCGCCAGCAGAACCGGGACCGGAAACACTGAAGCTTTCTTT.

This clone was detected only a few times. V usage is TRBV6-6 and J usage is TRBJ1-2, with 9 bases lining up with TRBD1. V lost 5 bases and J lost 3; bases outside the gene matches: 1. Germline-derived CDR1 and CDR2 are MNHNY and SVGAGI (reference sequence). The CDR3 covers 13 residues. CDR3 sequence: CASSRDRDYGYTF. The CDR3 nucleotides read TGTGCCAGCAGTCGGGACAGGGACTATGGCTACACCTTC.

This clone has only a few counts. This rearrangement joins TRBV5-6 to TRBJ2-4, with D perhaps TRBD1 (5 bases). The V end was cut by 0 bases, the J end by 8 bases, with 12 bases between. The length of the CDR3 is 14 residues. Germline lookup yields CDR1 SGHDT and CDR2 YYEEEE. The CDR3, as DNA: TGTGCCAGCAGCTTGGAAGGGGTCGTATACATTCAGTACTTC. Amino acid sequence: CASSLEGVVYIQYF.

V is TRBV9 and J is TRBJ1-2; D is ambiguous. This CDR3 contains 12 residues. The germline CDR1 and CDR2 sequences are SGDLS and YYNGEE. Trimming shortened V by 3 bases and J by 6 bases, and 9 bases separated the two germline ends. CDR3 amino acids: CASSARPDGYTF. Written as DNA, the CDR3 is TGTGCCAGCAGCGCCCGACCGGATGGCTACACCTTC.

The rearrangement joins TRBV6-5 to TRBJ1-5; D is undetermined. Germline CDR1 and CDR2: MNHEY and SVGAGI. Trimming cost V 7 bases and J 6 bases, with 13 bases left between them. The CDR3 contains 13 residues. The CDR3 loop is CASTLAEGQPQHF. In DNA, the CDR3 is TGTGCCAGCACCCTGGCAGAGGGTCAGCCCCAGCATTTT.

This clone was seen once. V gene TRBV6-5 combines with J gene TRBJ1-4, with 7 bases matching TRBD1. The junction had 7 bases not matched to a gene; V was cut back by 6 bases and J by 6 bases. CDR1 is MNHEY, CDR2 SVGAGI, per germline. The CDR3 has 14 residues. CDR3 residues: CASRERGHDEKLFF. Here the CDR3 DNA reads TGTGCCAGCAGGGAAAGGGGGCACGATGAAAAACTGTTTTTT.

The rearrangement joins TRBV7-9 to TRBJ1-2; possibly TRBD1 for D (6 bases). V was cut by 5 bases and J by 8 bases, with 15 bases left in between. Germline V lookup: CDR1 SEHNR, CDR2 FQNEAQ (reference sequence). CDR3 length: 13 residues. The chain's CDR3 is CASSPWDMGGYTF. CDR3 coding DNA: TGTGCCAGCAGCCCATGGGACATGGGGGGCTACACCTTC.